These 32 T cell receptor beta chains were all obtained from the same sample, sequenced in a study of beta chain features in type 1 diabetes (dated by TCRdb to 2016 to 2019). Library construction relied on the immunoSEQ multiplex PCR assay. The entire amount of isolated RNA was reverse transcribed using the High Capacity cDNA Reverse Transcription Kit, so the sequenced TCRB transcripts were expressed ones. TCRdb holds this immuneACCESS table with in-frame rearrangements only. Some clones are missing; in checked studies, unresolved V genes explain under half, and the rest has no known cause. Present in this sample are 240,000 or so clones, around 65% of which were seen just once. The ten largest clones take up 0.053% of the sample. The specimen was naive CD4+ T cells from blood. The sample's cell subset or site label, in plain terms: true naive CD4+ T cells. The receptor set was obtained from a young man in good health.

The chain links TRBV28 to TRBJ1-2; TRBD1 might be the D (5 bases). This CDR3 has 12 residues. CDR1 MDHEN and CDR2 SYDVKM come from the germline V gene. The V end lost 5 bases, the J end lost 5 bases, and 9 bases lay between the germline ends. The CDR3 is CASSPRQYGYTF. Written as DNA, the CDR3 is TGTGCCAGCAGTCCTAGACAGTATGGCTACACCTTC.

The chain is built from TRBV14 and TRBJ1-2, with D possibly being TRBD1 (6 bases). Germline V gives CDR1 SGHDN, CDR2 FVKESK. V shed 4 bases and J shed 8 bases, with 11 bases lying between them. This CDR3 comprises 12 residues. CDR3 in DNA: TGTGCCAGCAGCCTTGGACAGATCGGCTACACCTTC. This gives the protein CASSLGQIGYTF.

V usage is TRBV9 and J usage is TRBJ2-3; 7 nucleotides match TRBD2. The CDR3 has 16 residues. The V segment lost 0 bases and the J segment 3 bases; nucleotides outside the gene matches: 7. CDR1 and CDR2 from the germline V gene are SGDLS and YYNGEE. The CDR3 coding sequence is TGTGCCAGCAGCGTAGATGCAGCGGGAAGAACAGATACGCAGTATTTT. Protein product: CASSVDAAGRTDTQYF.

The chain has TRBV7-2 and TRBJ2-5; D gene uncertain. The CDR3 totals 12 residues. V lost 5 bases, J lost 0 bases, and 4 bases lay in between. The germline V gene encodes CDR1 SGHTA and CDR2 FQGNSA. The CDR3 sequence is CASSRYQETQYF. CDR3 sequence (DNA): TGTGCCAGCAGCCGGTACCAAGAGACCCAGTACTTC.

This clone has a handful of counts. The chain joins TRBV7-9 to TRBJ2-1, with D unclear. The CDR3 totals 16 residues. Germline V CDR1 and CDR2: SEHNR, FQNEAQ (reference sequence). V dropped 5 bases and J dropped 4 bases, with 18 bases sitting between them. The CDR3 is CASSALQVGSYNEQFF. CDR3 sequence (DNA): TGTGCCAGCAGCGCGCTCCAGGTCGGATCTTACAATGAGCAGTTCTTC.

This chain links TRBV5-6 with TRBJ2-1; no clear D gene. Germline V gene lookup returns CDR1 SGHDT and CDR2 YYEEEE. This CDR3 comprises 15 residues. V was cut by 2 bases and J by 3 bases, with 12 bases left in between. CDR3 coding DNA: TGTGCCAGCAGCTTAGGGAAGAACCACTACAATGAGCAGTTCTTC. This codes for CASSLGKNHYNEQFF. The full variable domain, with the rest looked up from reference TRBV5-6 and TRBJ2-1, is DAGVTQSPTHLIKTRGQQVTLRCSPKSGHDTVSWYQQALGQGPQFIFQYYEEEERQRGNFPDRFSGHQFPNYSSELNVNALLLGDSALYLCASSLGKNHYNEQFFGPGTRLTVL.

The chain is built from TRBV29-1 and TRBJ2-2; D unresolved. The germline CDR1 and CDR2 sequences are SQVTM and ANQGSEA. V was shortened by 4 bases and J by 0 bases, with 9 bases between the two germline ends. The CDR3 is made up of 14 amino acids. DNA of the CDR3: TGCAGCGTTGGGCAGCCCACGAACACCGGGGAGCTGTTTTTT. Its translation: CSVGQPTNTGELFF.

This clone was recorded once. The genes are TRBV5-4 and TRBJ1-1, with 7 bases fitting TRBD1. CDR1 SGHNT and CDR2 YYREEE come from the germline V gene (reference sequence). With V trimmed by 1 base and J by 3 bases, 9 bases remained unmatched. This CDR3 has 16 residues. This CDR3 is CASSLLAQGVDTEAFF. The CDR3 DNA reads TGTGCCAGCAGCTTGTTAGCTCAGGGGGTGGACACTGAAGCTTTCTTT.

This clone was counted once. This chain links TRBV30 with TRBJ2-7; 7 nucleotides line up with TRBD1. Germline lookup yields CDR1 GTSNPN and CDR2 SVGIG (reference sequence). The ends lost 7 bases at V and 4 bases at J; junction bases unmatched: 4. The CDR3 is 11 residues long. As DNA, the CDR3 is TGTGCCTCGGACAGGAGGTACGAGCAGTACTTC. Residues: CASDRRYEQYF.

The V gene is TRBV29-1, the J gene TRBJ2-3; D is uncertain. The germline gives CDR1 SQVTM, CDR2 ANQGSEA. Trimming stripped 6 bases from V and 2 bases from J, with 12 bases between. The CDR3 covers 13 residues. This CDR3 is CSVRLILTDTQYF. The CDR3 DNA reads TGCAGCGTCCGCCTCATACTCACAGATACGCAGTATTTT.

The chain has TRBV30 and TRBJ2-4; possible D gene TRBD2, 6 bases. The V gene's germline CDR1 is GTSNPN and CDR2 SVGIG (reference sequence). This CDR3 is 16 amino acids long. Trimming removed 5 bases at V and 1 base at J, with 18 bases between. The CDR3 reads CAWSSRGEAAKNIQYF. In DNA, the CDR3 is TGTGCCTGGTCCTCCCGTGGGGAGGCGGCCAAAAACATTCAGTACTTC.

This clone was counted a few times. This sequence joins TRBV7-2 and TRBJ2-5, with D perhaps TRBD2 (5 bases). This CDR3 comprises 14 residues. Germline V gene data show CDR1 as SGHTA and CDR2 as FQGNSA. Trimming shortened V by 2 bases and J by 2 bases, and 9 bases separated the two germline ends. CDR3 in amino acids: CASSLRLLQETQYF. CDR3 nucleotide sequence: TGTGCCAGCAGCTTACGACTACTGCAAGAGACCCAGTACTTC.

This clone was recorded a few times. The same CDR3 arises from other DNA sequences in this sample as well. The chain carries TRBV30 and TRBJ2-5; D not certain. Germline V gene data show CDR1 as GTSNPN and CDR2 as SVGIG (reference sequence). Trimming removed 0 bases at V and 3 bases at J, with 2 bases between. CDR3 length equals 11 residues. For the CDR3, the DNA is TGTGCCTGGAGTGTAGAAGAGACCCAGTACTTC. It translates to CAWSVEETQYF.

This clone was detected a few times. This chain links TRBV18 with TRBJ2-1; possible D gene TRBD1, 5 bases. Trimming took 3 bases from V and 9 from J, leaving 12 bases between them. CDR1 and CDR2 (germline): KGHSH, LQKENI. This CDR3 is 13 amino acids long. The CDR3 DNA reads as TGTGCCAGCTCACCGTCAGCAGGGTTTGAGCAGTTCTTC. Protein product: CASSPSAGFEQFF.

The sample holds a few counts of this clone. In nucleotides, the CDR3 is TGTGCCAGCAGCGACAGGAGCTCTGGGGCCAACGTCCTGACTTTC. Protein: CASSDRSSGANVLTF. The gene calls are TRBV2 and TRBJ2-6; a possible D gene is TRBD1 (6 bases). V was pared by 6 bases and J by 0 bases, with 9 bases between. Germline CDR1 is SNHLY and CDR2 is FYNNEI. The CDR3 length is 15 residues.

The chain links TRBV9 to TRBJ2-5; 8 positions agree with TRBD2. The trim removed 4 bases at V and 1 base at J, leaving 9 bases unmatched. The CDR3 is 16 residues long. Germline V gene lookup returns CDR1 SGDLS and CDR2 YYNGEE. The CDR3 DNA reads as TGTGCCAGCAGCATCCAGACGGGAGGGGGCCAAGAGACCCAGTACTTC. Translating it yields CASSIQTGGGQETQYF.

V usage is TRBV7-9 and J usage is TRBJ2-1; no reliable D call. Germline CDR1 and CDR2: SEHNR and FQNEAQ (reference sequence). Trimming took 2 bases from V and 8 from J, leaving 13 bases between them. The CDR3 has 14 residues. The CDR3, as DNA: TGTGCCAGCAGCTTAACCCTGAGTCTGGATGAGCAGTTCTTC. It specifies CASSLTLSLDEQFF.

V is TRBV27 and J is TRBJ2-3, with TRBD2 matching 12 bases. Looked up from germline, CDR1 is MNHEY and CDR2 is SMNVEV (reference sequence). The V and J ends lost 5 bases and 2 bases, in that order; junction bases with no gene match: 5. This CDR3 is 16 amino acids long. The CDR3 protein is CASSGRLAGDTDTQYF. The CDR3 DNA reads TGTGCCAGCAGTGGGCGACTAGCGGGAGACACAGATACGCAGTATTTT.

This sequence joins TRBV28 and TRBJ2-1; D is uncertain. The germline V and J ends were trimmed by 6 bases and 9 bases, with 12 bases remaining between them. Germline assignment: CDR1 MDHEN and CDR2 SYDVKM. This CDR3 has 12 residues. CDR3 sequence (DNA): TGTGCCAGCAGCTCCCGAAGCACTGAGCAGTTCTTC. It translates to CASSSRSTEQFF.

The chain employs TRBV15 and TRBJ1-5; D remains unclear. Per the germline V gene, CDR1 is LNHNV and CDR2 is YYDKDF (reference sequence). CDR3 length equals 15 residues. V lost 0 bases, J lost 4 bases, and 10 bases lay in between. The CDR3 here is CATSRDLGTNQPQHF. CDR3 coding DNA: TGTGCCACCAGCAGAGATTTGGGTACGAATCAGCCCCAGCATTTT.

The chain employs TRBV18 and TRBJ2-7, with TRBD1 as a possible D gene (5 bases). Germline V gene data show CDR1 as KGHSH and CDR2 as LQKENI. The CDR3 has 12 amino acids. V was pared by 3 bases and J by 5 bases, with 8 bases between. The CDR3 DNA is TGTGCCAGCTCACCGGTAGGGGACGAGCAGTACTTC. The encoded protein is CASSPVGDEQYF.

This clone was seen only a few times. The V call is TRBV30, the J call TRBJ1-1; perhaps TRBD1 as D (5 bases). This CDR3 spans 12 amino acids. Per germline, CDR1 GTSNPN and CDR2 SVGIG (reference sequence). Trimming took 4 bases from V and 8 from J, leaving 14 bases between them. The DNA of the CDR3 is TGTGCCTGGACAGACCAAGGGGCGGAAGCTTTCTTT. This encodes CAWTDQGAEAFF.

In nucleotides, the CDR3 is TGTGCCAGCAGCCCACAGACTAGCGGGAGGATCAGCTCCTACGAGCAGTACTTC. This encodes CASSPQTSGRISSYEQYF. The chain uses TRBV9 and TRBJ2-7; 13 bases match TRBD2. The length of the CDR3 is 18 residues. V shed 4 bases, J shed 0 bases, and the junction held 10 bases outside the gene matches. Germline V CDR1 and CDR2: SGDLS, YYNGEE. Full variable domain (outside the CDR3, taken from reference TRBV9 and TRBJ2-7): DSGVTQTPKHLITATGQRVTLRCSPRSGDLSVYWYQQSLDQGLQFLIQYYNGEERAKGNILERFSAQQFPDLHSELNLSSLELGDSALYFCASSPQTSGRISSYEQYFGPGTRLTVT.

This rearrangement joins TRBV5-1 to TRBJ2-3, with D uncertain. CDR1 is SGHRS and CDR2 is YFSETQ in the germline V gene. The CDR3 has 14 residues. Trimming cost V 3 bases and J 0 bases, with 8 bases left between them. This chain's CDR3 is CASSSPGSTDTQYF. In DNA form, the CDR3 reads TGCGCCAGCAGCTCGCCGGGTAGCACAGATACGCAGTATTTT.

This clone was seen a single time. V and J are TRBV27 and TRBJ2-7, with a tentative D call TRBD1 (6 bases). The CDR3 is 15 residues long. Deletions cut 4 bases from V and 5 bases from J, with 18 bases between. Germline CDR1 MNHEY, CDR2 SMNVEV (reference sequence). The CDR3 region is CASSSQGAAVNEQYF. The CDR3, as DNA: TGTGCCAGCAGTTCACAGGGTGCCGCGGTAAACGAGCAGTACTTC.

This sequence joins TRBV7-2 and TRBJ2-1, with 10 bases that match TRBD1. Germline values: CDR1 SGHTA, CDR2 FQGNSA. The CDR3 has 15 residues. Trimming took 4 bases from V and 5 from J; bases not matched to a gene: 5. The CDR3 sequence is CASSSFGTGDNEQFF. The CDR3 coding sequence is TGTGCCAGCAGCTCCTTCGGGACAGGGGACAATGAGCAGTTCTTC.

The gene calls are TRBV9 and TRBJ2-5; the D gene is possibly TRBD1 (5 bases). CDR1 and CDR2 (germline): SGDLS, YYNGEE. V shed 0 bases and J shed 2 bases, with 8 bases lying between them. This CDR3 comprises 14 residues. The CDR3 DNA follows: TGTGCCAGCAGCGTAGGACAGCTTCAAGAGACCCAGTACTTC. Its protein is CASSVGQLQETQYF.

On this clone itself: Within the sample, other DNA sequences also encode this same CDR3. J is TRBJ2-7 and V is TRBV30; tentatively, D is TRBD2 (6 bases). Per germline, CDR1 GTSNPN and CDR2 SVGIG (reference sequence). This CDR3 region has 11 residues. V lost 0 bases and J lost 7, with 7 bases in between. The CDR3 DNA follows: TGTGCCTGGAGTGTACGGGGGGAGCAGTACTTC. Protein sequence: CAWSVRGEQYF. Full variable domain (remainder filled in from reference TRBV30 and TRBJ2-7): SQTIHQWPATLVQPVGSPLSLECTVEGTSNPNLYWYRQAAGRGLQLLFYSVGIGQISSEVPQNLSASRPQDRQFILSSKKLLLSDSGFYLCAWSVRGEQYFGPGTRLTVT.

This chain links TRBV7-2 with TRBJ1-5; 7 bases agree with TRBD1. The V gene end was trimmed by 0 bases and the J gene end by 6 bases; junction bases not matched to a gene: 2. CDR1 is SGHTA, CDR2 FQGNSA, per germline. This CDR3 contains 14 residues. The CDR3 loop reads CASSLAHRGQPQHF. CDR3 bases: TGTGCCAGCAGCTTAGCGCACAGGGGTCAGCCCCAGCATTTT. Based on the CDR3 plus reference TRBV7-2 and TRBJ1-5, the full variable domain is GAGVSQSPSNKVTEKGKDVELRCDPISGHTALYWYRQSLGQGLEFLIYFQGNSAPDKSGLPSDRFSAERTGGSVSTLTIQRTQQEDSAVYLCASSLAHRGQPQHFGDGTRLSIL.

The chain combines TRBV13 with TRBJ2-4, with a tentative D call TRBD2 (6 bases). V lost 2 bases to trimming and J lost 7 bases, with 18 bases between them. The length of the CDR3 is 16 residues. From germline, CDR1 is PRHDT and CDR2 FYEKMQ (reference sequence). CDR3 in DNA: TGTGCCAGCAGCTTACTGGGACTTCGAGGAGTGAACATTCAGTACTTC. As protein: CASSLLGLRGVNIQYF. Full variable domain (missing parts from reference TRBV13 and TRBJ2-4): AAGVIQSPRHLIKEKRETATLKCYPIPRHDTVYWYQQGPGQDPQFLISFYEKMQSDKGSIPDRFSAQQFSDYHSELNMSSLELGDSALYFCASSLLGLRGVNIQYFGAGTRLSVL.

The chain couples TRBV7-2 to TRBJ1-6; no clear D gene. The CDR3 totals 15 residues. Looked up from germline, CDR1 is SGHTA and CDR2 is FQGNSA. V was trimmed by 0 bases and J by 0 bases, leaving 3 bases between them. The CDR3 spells CASSLAGSYNSPLHF. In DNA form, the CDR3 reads TGTGCCAGCAGCTTAGCCGGCTCCTATAATTCACCCCTCCACTTT. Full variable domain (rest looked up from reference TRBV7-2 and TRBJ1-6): GAGVSQSPSNKVTEKGKDVELRCDPISGHTALYWYRQSLGQGLEFLIYFQGNSAPDKSGLPSDRFSAERTGGSVSTLTIQRTQQEDSAVYLCASSLAGSYNSPLHFGNGTRLTVT.

The CDR3 coding sequence is TGCAGCGTTCTCGGGCGCCTCACAGATACGCAGTATTTT. Its translation: CSVLGRLTDTQYF. The rearrangement uses TRBV29-1 and TRBJ2-3; D call uncertain. V dropped 5 bases and J dropped 2 bases, with 11 bases sitting between them. CDR1 and CDR2 (germline): SQVTM, ANQGSEA. The CDR3 totals 13 residues.